A single sample is the source of the 7 T cell receptor beta chains below, sequenced in a study of TIL therapy for anti-PD-1-resistant metastatic lung cancer. The time point denotes: pre-treatment sample, taken before nivolumab and TIL therapy. Most excised metastases sampled were pleural nodules or supraclavicular lymph nodes. The immunoSEQ assay was v3. Profiling relied on immunoSEQ multiplex PCR, and the TCRdb table lists in-frame clones only, not all of them. This table has around 6,000 clones, about 67% appearing once. The starting material was tumor tissue, obtained at baseline. These receptor sequences come from a person aged 25 to 79 with non-small cell lung cancer.

The chain uses TRBV5-5 and TRBJ1-3; D might be TRBD1 (5 bases). The length of the CDR3 is 14 residues. Trimming took off 2 bases at V and 8 bases at J, with 14 bases between the two ends. Germline V gene lookup returns CDR1 SGHKS and CDR2 YYEKEE (reference sequence). The CDR3: CASSLWQGFDTIYF. CDR3 sequence (DNA): TGTGCCAGCAGCTTATGGCAGGGCTTTGACACCATATATTTT.

This chain joins TRBV28 and TRBJ1-3; no clear D. Trimming stripped 2 bases from V and 0 bases from J, with 8 bases between. The V gene's germline CDR1 is MDHEN and CDR2 SYDVKM. This CDR3 has 15 amino acids. DNA of the CDR3: TGTGCCAGCAGTTTAGGGCGGGACTCTGGAAACACCATATATTTT. Its translation is CASSLGRDSGNTIYF.

The chain has TRBV6-2 or TRBV6-3 and TRBJ2-3; 12 nucleotides agree with TRBD2. CDR1 and CDR2 from the germline V gene are MNHEY and SVGEGT. This CDR3 is built from 18 residues. The trim removed 0 bases at V and 0 bases at J, leaving 4 bases unmatched. The CDR3 protein is CASSYSSLAGGSTDTQYF. The CDR3 bases are TGTGCCAGCAGTTACTCGAGTCTAGCGGGGGGGAGCACAGATACGCAGTATTTT.

The genes are TRBV6-2 or TRBV6-3 and TRBJ2-2; D call uncertain. Germline CDR1 MNHEY, CDR2 SVGEGT. Deletions cut 0 bases from V and 4 bases from J, with 21 bases between. The CDR3 has 19 amino acids. The CDR3 loop is CASSYSERGARGSTGELFF. CDR3 sequence (DNA): TGTGCCAGCAGTTACTCGGAGCGAGGCGCCCGAGGTAGCACCGGGGAGCTGTTTTTT.

A remark on this clone: A junction boundary mismatches the germline segment, possibly from a read error. The chain is built from TRBV7-2 and TRBJ2-1; 12 bases are shared with TRBD2. This CDR3 spans 14 amino acids. Germline assignment: CDR1 SGHTA and CDR2 FQGNSA. For the CDR3, the DNA is TGTGCCAGCAGCCTAGCGGGGGGGACGAATGAGCAGTTCTTC. Its protein is CASSLAGGTNEQFF.

This chain uses TRBV7-9 with TRBJ1-4, with 8 nucleotides matching TRBD1. The V and J ends lost 1 base and 5 bases, in that order; junction bases with no gene match: 6. Germline V lookup: CDR1 SEHNR, CDR2 FQNEAQ (reference sequence). CDR3 length: 16 amino acids. The CDR3 reads CASSLGAQGANEKLFF. CDR3 DNA sequence: TGTGCCAGCAGCTTAGGGGCCCAGGGGGCCAATGAAAAACTGTTTTTT.

The chain links TRBV28 to TRBJ1-1; D gene uncertain. Germline assignment: CDR1 MDHEN and CDR2 SYDVKM. The germline V and J ends were trimmed by 1 base and 0 bases, with 9 bases remaining between them. This CDR3 has 15 residues. CDR3 loop: CASSLLGGMNTEAFF. The DNA for the CDR3 is TGTGCCAGCAGTTTATTGGGAGGGATGAACACTGAAGCTTTCTTT.